Below, 7 T cell receptor beta chains from the same sample are listed, as sequenced in a study of T cell responses to AZD1222 COVID-19 vaccine. Profiled with immunoSEQ multiplex PCR; TCRdb holds only in-frame clones, not every one. The sample has more than 150,000 clones, roughly 92% seen once. Sequences were derived from peripheral blood, sampled on day 0 of AZD1222 vaccination. The receptors derive from an adult in good health.

The chain combines TRBV12-5 with TRBJ1-1; TRBD1 is a possible D gene (6 bases). The germline V and J ends were trimmed by 6 bases and 11 bases, with 25 bases remaining between them. The CDR3 is 15 residues long. CDR1 and CDR2 (germline): LGHNT, FRNRAP. In DNA form, the CDR3 reads TGTGCTAGTGGGGCTCCGGGGGCAGCCCGGGTGGGCGCTTTCTTT. Encoded protein: CASGAPGAARVGAFF.

V gene TRBV10-3 combines with J gene TRBJ2-6; 11 positions match TRBD2. V lost 4 bases, J lost 4 bases, and 12 bases stayed unmatched. CDR3 length: 19 amino acids. Germline V gene sequence: CDR1 ENHRY, CDR2 SYGVKD. The CDR3 here is CAISVGDTSGSSGANVLTF. For the CDR3, the DNA is TGTGCCATCAGTGTGGGGGATACTAGCGGGAGTTCGGGGGCCAACGTCCTGACTTTC.

CDR3 amino acids: CASSQDQLAGGQTGELFF. Written as DNA, the CDR3 is TGCGCCAGCAGCCAAGATCAGCTAGCGGGGGGGCAAACCGGGGAGCTGTTTTTT. The rearrangement uses TRBV4-1 and TRBJ2-2; 12 nucleotides match TRBD2. The CDR3 covers 18 residues. The ends lost 0 bases at V and 5 bases at J; junction bases unmatched: 7. CDR1 and CDR2 from the germline V gene are MGHRA and YSYEKL.

The chain joins TRBV15 to TRBJ1-2; TRBD1 aligns across 7 bases. The ends lost 5 bases at V and 2 bases at J; junction bases unmatched: 8. Germline V lookup: CDR1 LNHNV, CDR2 YYDKDF (reference sequence). The CDR3 is 15 residues long. CDR3 DNA sequence: TGTGCCACCAGCGTTTCACAGGGGCCCAACTATGGCTACACCTTC. This gives the protein CATSVSQGPNYGYTF.

The chain couples TRBV4-2 to TRBJ1-4, with TRBD1 as a possible D gene (5 bases). Looked up from germline, CDR1 is LGHNA and CDR2 is YNFKEQ. V shed 4 bases and J shed 6 bases, with 15 bases lying between them. The CDR3 covers 15 residues. The CDR3: CASSPRGGEDEKLFF. CDR3 nucleotide sequence: TGTGCCAGCAGCCCCCGGGGAGGGGAGGATGAAAAACTGTTTTTT.

This clone was recorded once. The genes are TRBV6-5 and TRBJ1-6; D not certain. Germline V gene lookup returns CDR1 MNHEY and CDR2 SVGAGI. The CDR3 is 14 residues long. Trimming cost V 10 bases and J 0 bases, with 10 bases left between them. CDR3 nucleotides: TGTGCCACCTATACTACCTCCTATAATTCACCCCTCCACTTT. This gives the protein CATYTTSYNSPLHF.

This rearrangement joins TRBV5-4 to TRBJ2-5; D gene uncertain. CDR3 size: 16 residues. V shed 0 bases and J shed 2 bases, with 14 bases lying between them. Germline-derived CDR1 and CDR2 are SGHNT and YYREEE (reference sequence). CDR3 bases: TGTGCCAGCAGCTTGGCCGGTTTCACAAGACAAGAGACCCAGTACTTC. Its translation: CASSLAGFTRQETQYF.